The T cell receptor beta chain described here comes from a study of cytomegalovirus exposure and HLA in healthy donors. Study-level points and caveats: The study had only CMV serostatus as immune exposure information.

13 Jbeta primers and 60 Vbeta primers were used for the PCR. Repertoires were generated with immunoSEQ multiplex PCR, while TCRdb's copy carries only in-frame clones and drops some. Of about 160,000 clones in the sample, roughly 79% were seen once. In this sample, this clone turned up a few times. The antigen is unknown. The TCR was taken from a man aged 40-49 years in good health and CMV-seronegative. Sequencing was performed on PBMCs.

The DNA for the CDR3 is TGTGCCAGCAGCTTAGGCAGGGGATTATCCACAGATACGCAGTATTTT. Amino acids: CASSLGRGLSTDTQYF. The V call is TRBV7-8, the J call TRBJ2-3; D is possibly TRBD1 (6 bases). Germline CDR1 is SGHVS and CDR2 is FQNEAQ. Between the trimmed V and J ends, which lost 1 base and 2 bases, there was a span of 13 bases. CDR3 size: 16 residues.